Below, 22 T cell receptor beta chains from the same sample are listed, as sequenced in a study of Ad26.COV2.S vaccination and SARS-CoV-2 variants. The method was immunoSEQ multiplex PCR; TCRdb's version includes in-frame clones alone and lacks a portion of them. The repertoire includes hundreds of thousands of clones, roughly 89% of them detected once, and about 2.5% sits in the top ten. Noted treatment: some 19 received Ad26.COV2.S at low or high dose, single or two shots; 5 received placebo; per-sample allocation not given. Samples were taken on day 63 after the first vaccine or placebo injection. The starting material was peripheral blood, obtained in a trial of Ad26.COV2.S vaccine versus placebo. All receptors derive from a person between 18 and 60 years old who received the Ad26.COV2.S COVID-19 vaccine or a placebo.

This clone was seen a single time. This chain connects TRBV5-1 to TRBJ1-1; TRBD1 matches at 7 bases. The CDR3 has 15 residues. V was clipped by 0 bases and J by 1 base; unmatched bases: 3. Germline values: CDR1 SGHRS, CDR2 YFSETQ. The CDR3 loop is CASSLVGTANTEAFF. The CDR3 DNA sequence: TGCGCCAGCAGCTTGGTCGGGACAGCGAACACTGAAGCTTTCTTT. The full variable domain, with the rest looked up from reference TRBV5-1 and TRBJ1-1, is KAGVTQTPRYLIKTRGQQVTLSCSPISGHRSVSWYQQTPGQGLQFLFEYFSETQRNKGNFPGRFSGRQFSNSRSEMNVSTLELGDSALYLCASSLVGTANTEAFFGQGTRLTVV.

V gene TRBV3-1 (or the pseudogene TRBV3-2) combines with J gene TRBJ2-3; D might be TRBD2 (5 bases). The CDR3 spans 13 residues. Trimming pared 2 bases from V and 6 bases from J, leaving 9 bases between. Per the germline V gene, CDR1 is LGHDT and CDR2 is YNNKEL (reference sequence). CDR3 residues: CASSQRGMDTQYF. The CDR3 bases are TGTGCCAGCAGCCAACGGGGTATGGATACGCAGTATTTT.

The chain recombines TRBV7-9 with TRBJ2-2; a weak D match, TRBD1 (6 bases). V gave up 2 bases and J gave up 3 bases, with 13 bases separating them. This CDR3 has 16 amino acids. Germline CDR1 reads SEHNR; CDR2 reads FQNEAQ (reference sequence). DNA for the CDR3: TGTGCCAGCAGCTTATTGGCAGGGGCCGACACCGGGGAGCTGTTTTTT. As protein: CASSLLAGADTGELFF.

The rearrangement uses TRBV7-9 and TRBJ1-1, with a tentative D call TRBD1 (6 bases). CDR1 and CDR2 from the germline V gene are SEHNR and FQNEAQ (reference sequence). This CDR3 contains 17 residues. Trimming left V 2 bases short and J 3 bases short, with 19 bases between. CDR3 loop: CASSLIRGSRGDTEAFF. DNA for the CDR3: TGTGCCAGCAGCTTAATCAGGGGAAGTCGGGGGGACACTGAAGCTTTCTTT.

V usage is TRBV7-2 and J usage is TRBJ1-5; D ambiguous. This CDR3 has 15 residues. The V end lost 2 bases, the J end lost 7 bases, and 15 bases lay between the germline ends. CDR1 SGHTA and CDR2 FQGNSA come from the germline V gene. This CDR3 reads CASSLIWGRVQPQHF. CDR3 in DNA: TGTGCCAGCAGCTTAATATGGGGTAGGGTACAGCCCCAGCATTTT.

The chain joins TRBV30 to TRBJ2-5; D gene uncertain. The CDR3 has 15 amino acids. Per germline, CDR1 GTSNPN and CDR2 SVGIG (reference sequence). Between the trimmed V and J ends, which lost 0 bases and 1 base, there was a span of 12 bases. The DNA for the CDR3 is TGTGCCTGGAGTGTGGGCAGCTACCCCCAAGAGACCCAGTACTTC. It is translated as CAWSVGSYPQETQYF.

The CDR3 reads CASSQSRGYEQYV. The CDR3 DNA follows: TGTGCCAGCAGCCAAAGTAGGGGGTACGAGCAGTACGTC. V is TRBV7-2 and J is TRBJ2-7, with a weak D call TRBD1 (6 bases). This CDR3 region has 13 residues. Deletions cut 5 bases from V and 4 bases from J, with 12 bases between. In germline, CDR1 is SGHTA, CDR2 FQGNSA.

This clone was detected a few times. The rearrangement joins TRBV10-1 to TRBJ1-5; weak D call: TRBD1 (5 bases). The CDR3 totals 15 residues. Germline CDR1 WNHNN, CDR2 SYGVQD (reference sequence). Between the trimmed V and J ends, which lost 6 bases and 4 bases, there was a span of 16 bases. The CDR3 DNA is TGCGCCAGCAGCAAGGGACGGGTACTGAATCAGCCCCAGCATTTT. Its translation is CASSKGRVLNQPQHF.

The CDR3 DNA sequence: TGTGCCAGTAGTCTGTTTTCCGGCACTGGGGCCAACGTCCTGACTTTC. Its translation is CASSLFSGTGANVLTF. The chain couples TRBV19 to TRBJ2-6, with D hard to call. Trimming took 5 bases from V and 2 from J, leaving 13 bases between them. This CDR3 has 16 amino acids. Germline V gene data show CDR1 as LNHDA and CDR2 as SQIVND (reference sequence).

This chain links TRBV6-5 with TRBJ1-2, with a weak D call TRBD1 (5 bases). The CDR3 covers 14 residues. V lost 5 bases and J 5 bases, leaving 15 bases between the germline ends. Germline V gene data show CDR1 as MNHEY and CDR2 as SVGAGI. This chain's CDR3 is CASSPQPGTYGYTF. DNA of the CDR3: TGTGCCAGCAGTCCCCAACCAGGGACTTATGGCTACACCTTC.

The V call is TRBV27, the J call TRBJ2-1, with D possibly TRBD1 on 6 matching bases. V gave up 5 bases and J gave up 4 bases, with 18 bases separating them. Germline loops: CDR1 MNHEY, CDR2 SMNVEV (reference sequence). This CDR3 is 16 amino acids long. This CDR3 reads CASSLPGTGIYNEQFF. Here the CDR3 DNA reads TGTGCCAGCAGTCTCCCTGGCACAGGGATTTACAATGAGCAGTTCTTC.

The chain's CDR3 is CASSVGPQETQYF. The CDR3 coding sequence is TGTGCCAGCAGCGTCGGGCCGCAAGAGACCCAGTACTTC. V is TRBV25-1 and J is TRBJ2-5; D is unclear. Germline V lookup: CDR1 MGHDK, CDR2 SYGVNS. Between the trimmed V and J ends, which lost 6 bases and 2 bases, there was a span of 10 bases. The CDR3 runs 13 residues. The variable domain in full, completed from reference TRBV25-1 and TRBJ2-5, reads EADIYQTPRYLVIGTGKKITLECSQTMGHDKMYWYQQDPGMELHLIHYSYGVNSTEKGDLSSESTVSRIRTEHFPLTLESARPSHTSQYLCASSVGPQETQYFGPGTRLLVL.

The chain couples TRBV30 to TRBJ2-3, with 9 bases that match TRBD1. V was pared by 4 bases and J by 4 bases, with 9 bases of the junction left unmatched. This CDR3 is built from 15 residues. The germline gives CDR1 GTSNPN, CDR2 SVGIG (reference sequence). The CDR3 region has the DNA TGTGCCTGGATGGGCGGGACAGGGTTGTCAGATACGCAGTATTTT. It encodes CAWMGGTGLSDTQYF.

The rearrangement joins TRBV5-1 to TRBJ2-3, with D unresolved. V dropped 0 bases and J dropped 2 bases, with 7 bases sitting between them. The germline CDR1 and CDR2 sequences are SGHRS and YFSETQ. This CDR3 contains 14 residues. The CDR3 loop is CASSLDGVTDTQYF. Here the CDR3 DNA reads TGCGCCAGCAGCTTGGATGGGGTCACAGATACGCAGTATTTT.

The CDR3 nucleotides read TGTGCCAGCAGCTTAGAACCCTCCTACAATGAGCAGTTCTTC. Residues: CASSLEPSYNEQFF. This chain links TRBV7-3 with TRBJ2-1; D uncertain. The CDR3 contains 14 residues. Per the germline V gene, CDR1 is SGHTA and CDR2 is FQGTGA. V was shortened by 2 bases and J by 0 bases, with 5 bases between the two germline ends.

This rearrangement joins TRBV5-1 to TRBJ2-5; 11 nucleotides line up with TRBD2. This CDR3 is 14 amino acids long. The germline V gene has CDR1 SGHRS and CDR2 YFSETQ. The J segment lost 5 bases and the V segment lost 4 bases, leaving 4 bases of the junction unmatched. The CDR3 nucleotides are TGCGCCAGCAGCGACCGGACTAGCGGGGAGACCCAGTACTTC. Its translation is CASSDRTSGETQYF.

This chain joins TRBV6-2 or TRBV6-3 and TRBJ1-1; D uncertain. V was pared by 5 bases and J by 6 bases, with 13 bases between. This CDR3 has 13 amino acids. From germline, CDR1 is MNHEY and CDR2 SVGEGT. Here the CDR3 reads CASSPTKRAEAFF. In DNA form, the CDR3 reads TGTGCCAGCAGTCCGACGAAGAGGGCTGAAGCTTTCTTT.

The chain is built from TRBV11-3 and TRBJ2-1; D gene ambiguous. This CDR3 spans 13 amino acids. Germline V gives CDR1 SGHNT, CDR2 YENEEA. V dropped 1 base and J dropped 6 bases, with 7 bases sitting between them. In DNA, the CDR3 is TGTGCCAGCAGCTTAGGGGTTGCCAATGAGCAGTTCTTC. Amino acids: CASSLGVANEQFF.

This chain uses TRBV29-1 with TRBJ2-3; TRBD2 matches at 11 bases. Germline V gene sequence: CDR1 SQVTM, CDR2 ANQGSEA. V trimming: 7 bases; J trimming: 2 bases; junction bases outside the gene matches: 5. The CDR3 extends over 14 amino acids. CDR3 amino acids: CSGTGLADTDTQYF. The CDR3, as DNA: TGCAGCGGTACGGGACTAGCGGACACAGATACGCAGTATTTT.

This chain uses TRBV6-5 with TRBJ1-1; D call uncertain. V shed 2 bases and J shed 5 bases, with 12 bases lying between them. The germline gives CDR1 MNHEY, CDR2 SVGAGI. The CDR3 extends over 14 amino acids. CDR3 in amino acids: CASSYQQMRTEAFF. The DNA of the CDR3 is TGTGCCAGCAGTTACCAGCAGATGAGAACTGAAGCTTTCTTT.

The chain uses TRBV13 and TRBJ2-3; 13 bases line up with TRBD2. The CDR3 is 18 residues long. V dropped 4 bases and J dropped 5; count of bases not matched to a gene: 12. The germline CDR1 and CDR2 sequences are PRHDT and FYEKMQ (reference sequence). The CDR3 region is CASSSYTRLAGGRDTQYF. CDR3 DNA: TGTGCCAGCAGCTCCTATACGAGACTAGCGGGAGGTCGAGATACGCAGTATTTT.

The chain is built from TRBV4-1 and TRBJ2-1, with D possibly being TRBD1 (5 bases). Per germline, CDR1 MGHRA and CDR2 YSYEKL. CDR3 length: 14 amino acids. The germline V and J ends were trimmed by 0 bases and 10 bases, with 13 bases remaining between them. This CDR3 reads CASSQDVRVDEQFF. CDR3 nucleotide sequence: TGCGCCAGCAGCCAAGACGTCAGGGTCGACGAGCAGTTCTTC.